This TCR beta chain appears in the sequencing data of a study of blood T cell repertoires in COVID-19. Original analysis: How many nucleated cells were present was estimated from reference gene primer amplification. Sequencing used immunoSEQ multiplex PCR; TCRdb keeps in-frame clones, though not all of them. That table gives V, J and clone size, and the DNA gave D and trimming. The repertoire holds 110,000 to 150,000 clones, with around 90% as singletons. Germline assignment: CDR1 SGHNT and CDR2 YENEEA. Between the trimmed V and J ends, which lost 5 bases and 1 base, there was a span of 12 bases. The CDR3 contains 15 residues.

This TCR was sampled from an older woman with acute or convalescent COVID-19. The material sequenced was peripheral blood. This sequence joins TRBV11-3 and TRBJ2-1; D gene uncertain. CDR3 bases: TGTGCCAGCAGCCCCCGTTGGAGTTCCTACAATGAGCAGTTCTTC. This codes for CASSPRWSSYNEQFF.